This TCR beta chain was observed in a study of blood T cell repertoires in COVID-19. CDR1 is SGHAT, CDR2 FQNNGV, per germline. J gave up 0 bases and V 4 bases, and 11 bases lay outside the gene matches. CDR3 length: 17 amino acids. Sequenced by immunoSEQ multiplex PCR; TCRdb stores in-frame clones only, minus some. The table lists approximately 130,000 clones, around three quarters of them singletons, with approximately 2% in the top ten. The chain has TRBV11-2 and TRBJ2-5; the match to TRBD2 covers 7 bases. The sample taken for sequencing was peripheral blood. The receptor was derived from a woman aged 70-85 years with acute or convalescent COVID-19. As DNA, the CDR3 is TGTGCCAGCAGCTCCCCAGCGGGACTACAGTACCAAGAGACCCAGTACTTC. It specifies CASSSPAGLQYQETQYF.